This TCR beta chain was observed in a study of blood T cell repertoires in COVID-19. Trimming took 5 bases from V and 7 from J; bases not matched to a gene: 9. Germline CDR1 reads MDHEN; CDR2 reads SYDVKM. The CDR3 sequence is 14 residues long. Profiling relied on immunoSEQ multiplex PCR, and the TCRdb table lists in-frame clones only, not all of them. Found here are just over 350,000 clones, more than 75% of them singletons; the top ten hold almost 3%. This chain connects TRBV28 to TRBJ1-1, with TRBD1 identical over 8 bases. The source is a woman between 25 and 40 years old who had recovered from COVID-19. Input material: PBMCs or T cells enriched from blood (not recorded which). CDR3 in DNA: TGTGCCAGCAGTCAAAGGGACAGGAGGGGTGAAGCTTTCTTT. Amino acids: CASSQRDRRGEAFF.